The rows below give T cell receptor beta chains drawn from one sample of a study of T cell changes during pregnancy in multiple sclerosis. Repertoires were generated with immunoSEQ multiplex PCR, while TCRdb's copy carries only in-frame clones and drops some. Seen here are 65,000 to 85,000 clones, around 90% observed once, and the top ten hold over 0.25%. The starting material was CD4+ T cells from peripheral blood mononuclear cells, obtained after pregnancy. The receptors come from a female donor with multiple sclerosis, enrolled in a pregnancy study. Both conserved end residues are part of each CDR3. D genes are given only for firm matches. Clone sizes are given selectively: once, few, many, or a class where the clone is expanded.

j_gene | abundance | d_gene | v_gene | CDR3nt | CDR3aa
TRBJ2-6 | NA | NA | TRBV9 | TGTGCCAGCAGCGCCACCCTCGGACAGCCCCCCACCCCCTCTGGGGCCAACGTCCTGACTTTC | CASSATLGQPPTPSGANVLTF
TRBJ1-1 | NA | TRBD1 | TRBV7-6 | TGTGCCAGCAGCTTCGGTAAGACAGGGGGCGCTGAGAACACTGAAGCTTTCTTT | CASSFGKTGGAENTEAFF
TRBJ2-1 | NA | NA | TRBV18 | TGTGCCAGCTCACGGCCCTTGATTGGGGCCGGCAATGAGCAGTTCTTC | CASSRPLIGAGNEQFF
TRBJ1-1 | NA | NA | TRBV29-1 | TGCAGCGTTGAATGGGGCCGGGACACTGAAGCTTTCTTT | CSVEWGRDTEAFF
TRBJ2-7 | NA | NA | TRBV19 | TGTGCCAGTAGTCGACGCGCTACAGGCAACCAGTACTTC | CASSRRATGNQYF
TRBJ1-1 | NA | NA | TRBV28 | TGTGCCACCAGACAGAACACTGAAGCTTTCTTT | CATRQNTEAFF
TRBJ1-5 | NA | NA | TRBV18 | TGTGCCAGCTCACGGTATGGACGGGATAGCAATCAGCCCCAGCATTTT | CASSRYGRDSNQPQHF
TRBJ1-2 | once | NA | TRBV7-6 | TGTGCCAGCAGCTCCGCAGGATCGGCGAGCTATGGCTACACCTTC | CASSSAGSASYGYTF
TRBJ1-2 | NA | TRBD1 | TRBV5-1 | TGCGCCAGCAGCGCAGCGACAGGGGGTATATTTCCTAACTATGGCTACACCTTC | CASSAATGGIFPNYGYTF
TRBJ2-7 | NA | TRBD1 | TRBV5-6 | TGTGCCAGCAGCCTGACAGGGGGGGTCTACGAGCAGTACTTC | CASSLTGGVYEQYF
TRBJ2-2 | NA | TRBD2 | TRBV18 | TGTGCCAGCTCACCACCGTTGCGGGAGGAGTTAGCCGGGGAGCTGTTTTTT | CASSPPLREELAGELFF